This is a list of T cell receptor beta chains from one sample in a study of T cell responses to AZD1222 COVID-19 vaccine. Sequencing was performed with immunoSEQ multiplex PCR; in TCRdb, only in-frame clones are kept and a portion is missing. The sample contains around 62,000 clones, roughly 90% of which appear only once. Here the sequenced sample was peripheral blood, taken on day 0 of AZD1222 vaccination. The receptors here all came from an adult in good health. Each CDR3 is given with its conserved first and last residue. The D gene is left open where the match is weak. Some rows mark clone size as missing; the rest say once, few, many or name a class of expanded clone.

J,size,D,V,DNA,CDR3
TRBJ1-1,NA,NA,TRBV30,TGTGCCTGGAGTGTAACCGGGGAAGCTTTCTTT,CAWSVTGEAFF
TRBJ2-5,NA,TRBD2,TRBV7-6,TGTGCCAGCAGCTTATTGGAAGGTAGCGGGGGTTCACAAGAGACCCAGTACTTC,CASSLLEGSGGSQETQYF
TRBJ2-3,NA,NA,TRBV30,TGTGCCTGGAGTGTCCCCACAGATACGCAGTATTTT,CAWSVPTDTQYF
TRBJ1-2,NA,TRBD1,TRBV10-3,TGTGCCATCAGTGGGCAAGGGGGCGGTGGCTACACCTTC,CAISGQGGGGYTF
TRBJ1-4,NA,TRBD1,TRBV2,TGTGCCTCCACAGGGGGGCCTAATGAAAAACTGTTTTTT,CASTGGPNEKLFF
TRBJ2-7,NA,TRBD1,TRBV30,TGTGCCTGGAGTGTACCGGGACAGGGGGCCGACGAGCAGTACTTC,CAWSVPGQGADEQYF
TRBJ2-3,NA,TRBD2,TRBV7-8,TGTGCCAGCAGCTCGTCCGGGACTAGCGTGGATACGCAGTATTTT,CASSSSGTSVDTQYF
TRBJ1-5,NA,NA,TRBV23-1,TGCGCCAGCAGTCGCCCAGCGAGAGGCACTGTAGCACTAAATCAGCCCCAGCATTTT,CASSRPARGTVALNQPQHF
TRBJ2-1,NA,NA,TRBV6-5,TGTGCCAGCAGAGTACCGGGGCTATCCTACAATGAGCAGTTCTTC,CASRVPGLSYNEQFF
TRBJ1-3,NA,NA,TRBV6-9,TGTGCCAGCAGTTCTAACGGGGGCTCTGGAAACACCATATATTTT,CASSSNGGSGNTIYF
TRBJ1-2,once,TRBD1,TRBV5-4,TGTGCCAGCAGCCTACAGGGGCACGGCTACACCTTC,CASSLQGHGYTF
TRBJ1-2,few,NA,TRBV3-1/TRBV3-2,TGTGCCAGCAGCCAAGGTGGGAACTATGGCTACACCTTC,CASSQGGNYGYTF
TRBJ1-6,NA,NA,TRBV6-1,TGTGCCAGCAGTGAAGCGCCAGGGCCAGGTGTTAATTCACCCCTCCACTTT,CASSEAPGPGVNSPLHF
TRBJ2-5,NA,NA,TRBV6-5,TGTGCCAGCAGCCGGCCGGGTGGGACCCAGTACTTC,CASSRPGGTQYF
TRBJ1-5,NA,NA,TRBV25-1,TGTGCCAGCAGTCATAGAGGCCAGGATCAGCCCCAGCATTTT,CASSHRGQDQPQHF
TRBJ1-2,medium-sized,TRBD1,TRBV6-1,TGTGCCAGCAGTGAACCTTGGGACAGGGAAAGAAACTATGGCTACACCTTC,CASSEPWDRERNYGYTF
TRBJ1-5,NA,TRBD1,TRBV18,TGTGCCAGCTCACCAACAGGGGGCGAGCAGCCCCAGCATTTT,CASSPTGGEQPQHF
TRBJ2-5,NA,TRBD1,TRBV3-1/TRBV3-2,TGTGCCAGCAGCCAACAACCAGGGGGAAGTCGGGAGACCCAGTACTTC,CASSQQPGGSRETQYF
TRBJ2-2,NA,NA,TRBV7-8,TGTGCCAGCAGCTTCGGGACCCCGAGCGGGGAGCTGTTTTTT,CASSFGTPSGELFF
TRBJ2-1,NA,TRBD2,TRBV11-2,TGTGCCAGCAGCCCTGGACTAGCGACCTACAATGAGCAGTTCTTC,CASSPGLATYNEQFF
TRBJ1-3,NA,NA,TRBV6-6,TGTGCCAGCAGCCCCGACGGACGGAGCTCTGGAAACACCATATATTTT,CASSPDGRSSGNTIYF
TRBJ2-2,NA,NA,TRBV5-4,TGTGCCAGCAGCTTGGCGGGACGGAACACCGGGGAGCTGTTTTTT,CASSLAGRNTGELFF
TRBJ1-1,NA,NA,TRBV10-3,TGTGCCATCCATAAAGGGGGCACTGAAGCTTTCTTT,CAIHKGGTEAFF
TRBJ1-5,NA,NA,TRBV2,TGTGCCAGCAGTTTACAGGGCAATCAGCCCCAGCATTTT,CASSLQGNQPQHF
TRBJ2-1,NA,NA,TRBV5-3,TGTGCCAAACACCTCTGGGTCCGGGACAATGAGCAGTTCTTC,CAKHLWVRDNEQFF
TRBJ2-1,once,TRBD2,TRBV16,TGTGCCAGCAGCAGGGAACAACTAGCGGGGCACAATGAGCAGTTCTTC,CASSREQLAGHNEQFF
TRBJ1-6,NA,NA,TRBV2,TGTGCCAGCAGTAGACAGGCCGGGGTTGCCCCCCTCCACTTT,CASSRQAGVAPLHF
TRBJ1-2,NA,NA,TRBV5-6,TGTGCCAGCAGCTTTTCACCCGAATATGGCTACACCTTC,CASSFSPEYGYTF
TRBJ2-2,NA,NA,TRBV25-1,TGTGCCAGCCGGCCTTACACCGGGGAGCTGTTTTTT,CASRPYTGELFF
TRBJ1-3,NA,NA,TRBV5-4,TGTGCCAGCAGCTTGGGACAGACACCTGGAAACACCATATATTTT,CASSLGQTPGNTIYF
TRBJ1-4,NA,TRBD1,TRBV6-5,TGTGCCAGCAGGAAGGGACAGCTCGAAAAACTGTTTTTT,CASRKGQLEKLFF
TRBJ2-5,NA,NA,TRBV5-4,TGTGCCAGCAGTTATTCCGGGGCCGTACAAGAGACCCAGTACTTC,CASSYSGAVQETQYF
TRBJ2-2,NA,NA,TRBV15,TGTGCCACCAGCAGCGGGGGGAACACCGGGGAGCTGTTTTTT,CATSSGGNTGELFF
TRBJ1-1,NA,TRBD1,TRBV5-1,TGCGCCAGCAGCTTGGTGGCCACAGGGGACACTGAAGCTTTCTTT,CASSLVATGDTEAFF
TRBJ2-6,NA,NA,TRBV30,TGTGCCTGGAGTGGAGGGGCCGGGGCCAACGTCCTGACTTTC,CAWSGGAGANVLTF
TRBJ2-7,NA,NA,TRBV18,TGTGCCAGCTCACCTCCTGACAGGAGCAACTACGAGCAGTACTTC,CASSPPDRSNYEQYF
TRBJ2-3,NA,TRBD2,TRBV2,TGTGCCAGCAGTGAACAGGCGGGGAGGGGAGATACGCAGTATTTT,CASSEQAGRGDTQYF
TRBJ1-1,once,NA,TRBV18,TGTGCCAGCTCACCAAGTAATCTGATGAACACTGAAGCTTTCTTT,CASSPSNLMNTEAFF
TRBJ2-3,NA,NA,TRBV9,TGTGCCAGCAGCCCCGATGTCGGCTCAACTAGCACAGATACGCAGTATTTT,CASSPDVGSTSTDTQYF
TRBJ1-5,NA,NA,TRBV9,TGTGCCAGCAGCGTATTTTCTGAGGGCATCCTGTCAGCCCAGCATTTT,CASSVFSEGILSAQHF
TRBJ1-2,NA,TRBD1,TRBV29-1,TGCAGCGTGAACAGGGGGTCAAGCCATGGCTACACCTTC,CSVNRGSSHGYTF
TRBJ1-4,NA,TRBD1,TRBV20-1,TGCAGTGCTAGTAAACAGGGGGCGGCTAATGAAAAACTGTTTTTT,CSASKQGAANEKLFF
TRBJ1-1,NA,NA,TRBV4-1,TGCGCCAGCACTACAGGGATGAACACTGAAGCTTTCTTT,CASTTGMNTEAFF
TRBJ1-1,NA,NA,TRBV5-6,TGTGCCAGCAGCTTACCCGACGGTACTGAAGCTTTCTTT,CASSLPDGTEAFF
TRBJ2-5,NA,TRBD2,TRBV4-1,TGCGCCAGCAGCCAGCCTAGACTAGCGGGGGAGGTTGAGACCCAGTACTTC,CASSQPRLAGEVETQYF
TRBJ1-5,NA,TRBD1,TRBV7-2,TGTGCCAGCAGCTTAGCGGGGACAGCCGGGTATAGCAATCAGCCCCAGCATTTT,CASSLAGTAGYSNQPQHF
TRBJ1-5,NA,NA,TRBV19,TGTGCCAGTAGTATAGTGAGTAGCAATCAGCCCCAGCATTTT,CASSIVSSNQPQHF
TRBJ1-2,NA,NA,TRBV3-1/TRBV3-2,TGTGCCAGCAGCCAAGTTACGGGAGGCTACACCTTC,CASSQVTGGYTF
TRBJ1-5,NA,NA,TRBV5-8,TGTGCCAGCAGTTCAAATCGCGGACAGTTCAATCAGCCCCAGCATTTT,CASSSNRGQFNQPQHF
TRBJ2-7,NA,NA,TRBV6-1,TGTGCCAGCAGTGAAGGGCGAAGTCAGAGCTCCTACGAGCAGTACTTC,CASSEGRSQSSYEQYF
TRBJ1-5,NA,NA,TRBV6-5,TGTGCCAGCAGTTACGGGGGGGGCAATCAGCCCCAGCATTTT,CASSYGGGNQPQHF
TRBJ1-1,NA,NA,TRBV12-5,TGTGCTAGTGGTCTCGGACAGCTGAGGACTGAAGCTTTCTTT,CASGLGQLRTEAFF
TRBJ2-7,NA,NA,TRBV6-6,TGTGCCAGCAGCACCACGGGGCTAGTTAGAGGCGAGCAGTACTTC,CASSTTGLVRGEQYF
TRBJ1-1,NA,TRBD1,TRBV27,TGTGCCAGCAGTGACGGACAGGGAAGCCCTTTCTTT,CASSDGQGSPFF
TRBJ1-2,NA,NA,TRBV19,TGTGCCAGTAGTATAGAAGGAGGGTATGGCTACACCTTC,CASSIEGGYGYTF